This entry lists 19 T cell receptor beta chains sequenced from one sample in a study of long-term antiretroviral therapy in people with HIV. At the survey level, the v3.0 immunoSEQ assay was run. TCRdb's table, derived via immunoSEQ multiplex PCR, lists solely in-frame clones and lacks some. The data show 25,000 to 35,000 clones, roughly 96% seen once. Source: unsorted PBMCs, taken 5.3 years after starting antiretroviral therapy. These TCRs come from a young man with HIV.

Only one count was recorded for this clone. The rearrangement joins TRBV5-1 to TRBJ2-3; perhaps TRBD1 as D (6 bases). The CDR3 runs 14 residues. Germline-derived CDR1 and CDR2 are SGHRS and YFSETQ. Between the trimmed V and J ends, which lost 5 bases and 4 bases, there was a span of 14 bases. The DNA for the CDR3 is TGCGCCAGCAGTGGTTGGGGGCGCGCAGATACGCAGTATTTT. Its translation is CASSGWGRADTQYF.

This chain uses TRBV29-1 with TRBJ1-1; D is unclear. CDR1 is SQVTM and CDR2 is ANQGSEA in the germline V gene. V was trimmed by 0 bases and J by 2 bases, leaving 7 bases between them. The CDR3 is 13 amino acids. CDR3 DNA: TGCAGCGTTGAAGAGGGCCACAACACTGAAGCTTTCTTT. It specifies CSVEEGHNTEAFF. The full variable domain, completed using reference TRBV29-1 and TRBJ1-1, is SAVISQKPSRDICQRGTSLTIQCQVDSQVTMMFWYRQQPGQSLTLIATANQGSEATYESGFVIDKFPISRPNLTFSTLTVSNMSPEDSSIYLCSVEEGHNTEAFFGQGTRLTVV.

The rearrangement joins TRBV9 to TRBJ1-4, with a possible D match to TRBD1 (6 bases). Germline CDR1 and CDR2: SGDLS and YYNGEE. Trimming shortened V by 7 bases and J by 4 bases, and 8 bases separated the two germline ends. This CDR3 comprises 12 residues. DNA of the CDR3: TGTGCCAGCGGGGGCGATAATGAAAAACTGTTTTTT. Residues: CASGGDNEKLFF.

The J gene is TRBJ1-3, the V gene TRBV10-3; no definite D call. The V end lost 2 bases, the J end lost 3 bases, and 11 bases lay between the germline ends. CDR1 and CDR2 from the germline V gene are ENHRY and SYGVKD. This CDR3 contains 15 residues. CDR3 amino acids: CAISEGVGRGNTIYF. The CDR3 DNA sequence: TGTGCCATCAGTGAGGGGGTCGGCCGTGGAAACACCATATATTTT.

The chain combines TRBV15 with TRBJ1-1, with D possibly being TRBD1 (5 bases). The CDR3 has 12 amino acids. Germline-derived CDR1 and CDR2 are LNHNV and YYDKDF (reference sequence). Trimming shortened V by 6 bases and J by 3 bases, and 8 bases separated the two germline ends. The CDR3 DNA sequence: TGTGCCACCAGTACAGGTTACACTGAAGCTTTCTTT. Amino acid sequence: CATSTGYTEAFF.

The chain combines TRBV7-9 with TRBJ2-1; TRBD2 matches at 15 bases. Trimming at V came to 5 bases and at J to 5 bases, leaving 7 bases not matched to a gene. The CDR3 spans 17 residues. CDR1 SEHNR and CDR2 FQNEAQ come from the germline V gene (reference sequence). CDR3 nucleotide sequence: TGTGCCAGCAGCCCAGGACTAGCGGGGGGGAGGGACAATGAGCAGTTCTTC. Amino acids: CASSPGLAGGRDNEQFF.

V usage is TRBV21-1 and J usage is TRBJ2-2; the table's D call of TRBD2 was not tested on the DNA. TRBV21-1 is deemed a pseudogene. The CDR3 has 23 amino acids. The CDR3 protein is CASSKKGGRGVAGGPNRTGELFF. The CDR3 DNA follows: TGTGCCAGCAGCAAAAAAGGGGGTCGTGGGGTAGCGGGAGGGCCGAATCGCACCGGGGAGCTGTTTTTT.

V is TRBV10-2 and J is TRBJ2-7; 11 positions agree with TRBD2. CDR3 length: 15 amino acids. The J segment lost 1 base and the V segment lost 6 bases, leaving 5 bases of the junction unmatched. CDR1 WSHSY and CDR2 SAAADI come from the germline V gene. The CDR3 protein is CASRRGTSGSYEQYF. CDR3 nucleotide sequence: TGCGCCAGCAGGCGCGGGACTAGCGGTTCCTACGAGCAGTACTTC.

V and J are TRBV19 and TRBJ2-5; D not certain. The CDR3 sequence is 13 residues long. Germline values: CDR1 LNHDA, CDR2 SQIVND (reference sequence). The V end lost 5 bases, the J end lost 5 bases, and 12 bases lay between the germline ends. In DNA, the CDR3 is TGTGCCAGTAGTGAGTCACTTGGTGAGACCCAGTACTTC. Protein: CASSESLGETQYF. Drawing the rest from reference TRBV19 and TRBJ2-5, the complete variable domain is DGGITQSPKYLFRKEGQNVTLSCEQNLNHDAMYWYRQDPGQGLRLIYYSQIVNDFQKGDIAEGYSVSREKKESFPLTVTSAQKNPTAFYLCASSESLGETQYFGPGTRLLVL.

This clone was picked up one time. V usage is TRBV11-2 and J usage is TRBJ1-2, with D hard to call. V lost 4 bases and J lost 8, with 14 bases in between. The CDR3 is 13 amino acids. Germline CDR1 is SGHAT and CDR2 is FQNNGV. The DNA for the CDR3 is TGTGCCAGCAGCTCTACCCGGACGTCAGGCTACACCTTC. It is translated as CASSSTRTSGYTF.

The chain links TRBV7-2 to TRBJ2-3; TRBD1 agrees at 7 bases. Per the germline V gene, CDR1 is SGHTA and CDR2 is FQGNSA. V lost 7 bases and J lost 3; bases outside the gene matches: 7. The CDR3 runs 14 residues. For the CDR3, the DNA is TGTGCCAGCACCCAGGGGGTGGGAACAGATACGCAGTATTTT. It codes for CASTQGVGTDTQYF.

The chain is built from TRBV30 and TRBJ1-3, with 7 bases fitting TRBD1. This CDR3 is built from 13 residues. Germline CDR1 reads GTSNPN; CDR2 reads SVGIG (reference sequence). After removal of 5 bases from V and 2 bases from J, the junction contained 3 bases not matched to a gene. The CDR3 DNA sequence: TGTGCCTGGGAAGGGACAGCTGGAAACACCATATATTTT. Translating it yields CAWEGTAGNTIYF.

The chain employs TRBV11-2 and TRBJ2-2; 7 nucleotides line up with TRBD1. The CDR3 is 15 residues long. The trim removed 3 bases at V and 1 base at J, leaving 2 bases unmatched. Germline CDR1 SGHAT, CDR2 FQNNGV. CDR3 DNA sequence: TGTGCCAGCAGCTTCAGGACAGGGAACACCGGGGAGCTGTTTTTT. It codes for CASSFRTGNTGELFF. Drawing the rest from reference TRBV11-2 and TRBJ2-2, the complete variable domain is EAGVAQSPRYKIIEKRQSVAFWCNPISGHATLYWYQQILGQGPKLLIQFQNNGVVDDSQLPKDRFSAERLKGVDSTLKIQPAKLEDSAVYLCASSFRTGNTGELFFGEGSRLTVL.

The chain employs TRBV4-2 and TRBJ2-3; a possible D gene is TRBD2 (7 bases). Trimming took 0 bases from V and 4 from J, leaving 11 bases between them. Germline lookup yields CDR1 LGHNA and CDR2 YNFKEQ. The CDR3 is 15 amino acids. CDR3 residues: CASSQDRGGADTQYF. CDR3 bases: TGTGCCAGCAGCCAAGATAGGGGGGGGGCAGATACGCAGTATTTT.

The chain is built from TRBV19 and TRBJ1-1, with D hard to call. Germline V CDR1 and CDR2: LNHDA, SQIVND (reference sequence). Trimming cost V 3 bases and J 5 bases, with 10 bases left between them. The CDR3 is 13 residues long. The CDR3 DNA reads as TGTGCCAGTAGTATCAGTATGGGTACTGAAGCTTTCTTT. The encoded protein is CASSISMGTEAFF.

This clone has more than one count but fewer than ten. Other DNA sequences from this sample encode an identical CDR3 as well. The J gene is TRBJ1-1, the V gene TRBV10-3, with TRBD1 matching 8 bases. This CDR3 comprises 13 residues. V trimming: 6 bases; J trimming: 5 bases; junction bases outside the gene matches: 5. Germline V gene data show CDR1 as ENHRY and CDR2 as SYGVKD. CDR3 amino acids: CAISPDRGTEAFF. In DNA form, the CDR3 reads TGTGCCATCAGCCCTGACAGGGGTACTGAAGCTTTCTTT.

In this sample, this clone turned up once. The rearrangement uses TRBV6-6 and TRBJ2-1; weak D call: TRBD2 (6 bases). Germline CDR1 and CDR2: MNHNY and SVGAGI (reference sequence). The CDR3 loop spans 11 amino acids. V lost 5 bases and J lost 14, with 13 bases in between. The CDR3 loop is CASSRDSREFF. DNA of the CDR3: TGTGCCAGCAGTCGGGACTCAAGGGAGTTCTTC.

This clone was seen a single time. V is TRBV28 and J is TRBJ2-7; the D is unclear. Germline V gives CDR1 MDHEN, CDR2 SYDVKM. There are 15 residues in the CDR3. The V gene lost 5 bases and the J gene lost 0 bases, with 14 bases spanning the gap. CDR3 sequence (DNA): TGTGCCAGCAGTCAGCCGGCCTCATCCTCCTACGAGCAGTACTTC. Protein sequence: CASSQPASSSYEQYF.

This chain connects TRBV12-5 to TRBJ1-4; 7 nucleotides line up with TRBD1. Per germline, CDR1 LGHNT and CDR2 FRNRAP. The CDR3 is 14 residues long. V shed 6 bases, J shed 7 bases, and the junction held 8 bases outside the gene matches. The CDR3 nucleotides read TGTGCTAGTGGAGGGGGCCAATTAGGTGAAAAACTGTTTTTT. Translating it yields CASGGGQLGEKLFF.